This T cell receptor beta chain was identified during a study of shared clonotypes between healthy human individuals. Points from the study as a whole: Represented diversity (both genetic and exposure-history) was limited by the small number of donors.

Germline CDR1 reads SGHVS; CDR2 reads FQNEAQ. This CDR3 region has 12 residues. V dropped 0 bases and J dropped 4 bases, with 4 bases sitting between them. Concerning this clone: The antigen is undetermined.

Deep-level assay runs were performed. Clones were sequenced by immunoSEQ multiplex PCR, and TCRdb holds only the in-frame ones, with some missing. Here the sample spans roughly 700,000 clones, over 65% being singletons. The receptor was derived from a woman younger than 45 in good health. The specimen sequenced was memory CD4+ T cells sorted from blood. Indicated subset: CD45RA-negative fraction. This chain uses TRBV7-8 with TRBJ2-7; D ambiguous. In DNA, the CDR3 is TGTGCCAGCAGCTTAGCGTTATACGAGCAGTACTTC. Its protein is CASSLALYEQYF.